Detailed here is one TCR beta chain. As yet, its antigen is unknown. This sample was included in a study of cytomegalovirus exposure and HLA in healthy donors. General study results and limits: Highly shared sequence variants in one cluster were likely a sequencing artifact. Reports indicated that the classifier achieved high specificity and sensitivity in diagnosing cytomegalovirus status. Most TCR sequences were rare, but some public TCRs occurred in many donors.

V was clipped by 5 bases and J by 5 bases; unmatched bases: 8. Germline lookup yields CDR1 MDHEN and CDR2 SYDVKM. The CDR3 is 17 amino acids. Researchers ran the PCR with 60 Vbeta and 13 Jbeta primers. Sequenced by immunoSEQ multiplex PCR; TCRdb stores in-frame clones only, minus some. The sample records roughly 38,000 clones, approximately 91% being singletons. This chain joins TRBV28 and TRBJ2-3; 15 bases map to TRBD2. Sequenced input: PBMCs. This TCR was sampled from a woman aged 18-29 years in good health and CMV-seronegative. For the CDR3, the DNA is TGTGCCAGCAGTCCTCCCGGACTAGCGGGAGGGGAAGATACGCAGTATTTT. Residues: CASSPPGLAGGEDTQYF.